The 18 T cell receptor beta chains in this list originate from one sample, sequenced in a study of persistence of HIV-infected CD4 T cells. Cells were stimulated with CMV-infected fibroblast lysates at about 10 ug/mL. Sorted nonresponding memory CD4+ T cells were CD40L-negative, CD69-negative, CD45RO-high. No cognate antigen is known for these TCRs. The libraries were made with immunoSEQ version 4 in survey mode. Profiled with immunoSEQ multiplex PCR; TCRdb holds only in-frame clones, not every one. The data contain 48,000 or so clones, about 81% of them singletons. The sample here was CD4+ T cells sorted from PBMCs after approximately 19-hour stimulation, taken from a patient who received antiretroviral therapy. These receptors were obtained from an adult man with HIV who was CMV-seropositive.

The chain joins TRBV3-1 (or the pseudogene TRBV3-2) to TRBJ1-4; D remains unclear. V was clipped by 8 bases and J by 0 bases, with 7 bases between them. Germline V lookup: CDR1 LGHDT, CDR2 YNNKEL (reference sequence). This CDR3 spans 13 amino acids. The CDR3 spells CASSGSTNEKLFF. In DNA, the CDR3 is TGTGCCAGCTCGGGTTCAACTAATGAAAAACTGTTTTTT.

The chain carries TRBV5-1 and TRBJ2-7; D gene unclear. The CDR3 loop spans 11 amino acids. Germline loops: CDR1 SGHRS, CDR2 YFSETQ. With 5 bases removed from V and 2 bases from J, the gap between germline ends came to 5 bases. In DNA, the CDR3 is TGCGCCAGCAGTTCGGCCTACGAGCAGTACTTC. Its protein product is CASSSAYEQYF.

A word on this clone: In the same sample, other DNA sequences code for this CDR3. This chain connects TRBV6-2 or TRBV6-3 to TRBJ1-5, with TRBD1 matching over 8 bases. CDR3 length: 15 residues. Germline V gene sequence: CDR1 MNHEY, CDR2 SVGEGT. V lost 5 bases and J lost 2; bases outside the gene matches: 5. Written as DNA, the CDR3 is TGTGCCAGCAGTCGCGACAGGGGTGGCAATCAGCCCCAGCATTTT. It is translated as CASSRDRGGNQPQHF.

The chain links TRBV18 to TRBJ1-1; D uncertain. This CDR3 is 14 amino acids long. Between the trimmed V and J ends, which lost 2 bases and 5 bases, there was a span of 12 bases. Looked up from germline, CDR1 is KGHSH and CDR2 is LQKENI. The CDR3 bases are TGTGCCAGCTCACCAGGGGAATCGGGAACTGAAGCTTTCTTT. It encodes CASSPGESGTEAFF.

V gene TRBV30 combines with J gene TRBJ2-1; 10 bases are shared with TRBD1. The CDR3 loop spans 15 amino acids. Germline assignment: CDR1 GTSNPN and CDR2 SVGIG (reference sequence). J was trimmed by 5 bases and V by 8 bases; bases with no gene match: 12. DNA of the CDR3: TGTGCCCGCAGCGGGGACAGGGGATGGAACAATGAGCAGTTCTTC. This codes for CARSGDRGWNNEQFF.

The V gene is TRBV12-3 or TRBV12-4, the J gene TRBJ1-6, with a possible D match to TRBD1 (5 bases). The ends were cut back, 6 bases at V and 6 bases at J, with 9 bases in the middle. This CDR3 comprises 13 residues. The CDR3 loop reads CASRGGTNSPLHF. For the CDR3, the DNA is TGTGCCAGCAGGGGTGGGACTAATTCACCCCTCCACTTT.

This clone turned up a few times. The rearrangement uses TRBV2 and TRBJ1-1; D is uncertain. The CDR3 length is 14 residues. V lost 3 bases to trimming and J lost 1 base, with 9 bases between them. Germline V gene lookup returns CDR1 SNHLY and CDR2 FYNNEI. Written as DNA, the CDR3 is TGTGCCAGCAGTGACCACACAACGAACACTGAAGCTTTCTTT. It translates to CASSDHTTNTEAFF.

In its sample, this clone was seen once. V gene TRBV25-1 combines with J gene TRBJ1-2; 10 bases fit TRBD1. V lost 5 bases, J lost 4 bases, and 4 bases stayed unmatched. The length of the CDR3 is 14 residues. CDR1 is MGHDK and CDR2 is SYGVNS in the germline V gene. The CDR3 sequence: CASSRGQGSYGYTF. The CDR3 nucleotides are TGTGCCAGCAGTCGGGGACAGGGGAGCTATGGCTACACCTTC.

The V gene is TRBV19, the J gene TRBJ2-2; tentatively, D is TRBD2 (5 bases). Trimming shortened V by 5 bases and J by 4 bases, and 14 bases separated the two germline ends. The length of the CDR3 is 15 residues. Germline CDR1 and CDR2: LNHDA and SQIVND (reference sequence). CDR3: CASSYSSKGTGELFF. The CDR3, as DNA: TGTGCCAGTAGTTATTCTAGCAAGGGCACCGGGGAGCTGTTTTTT.

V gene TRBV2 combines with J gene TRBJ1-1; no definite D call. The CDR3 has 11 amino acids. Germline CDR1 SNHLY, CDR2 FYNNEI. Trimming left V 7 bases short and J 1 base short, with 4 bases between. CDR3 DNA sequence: TGTGCCAGCAACGGGAACACTGAAGCTTTCTTT. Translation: CASNGNTEAFF. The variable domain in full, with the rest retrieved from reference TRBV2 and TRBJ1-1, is EPEVTQTPSHQVTQMGQEVILRCVPISNHLYFYWYRQILGQKVEFLVSFYNNEISEKSEIFDDQFSVERPDGSNFTLKIRSTKLEDSAMYFCASNGNTEAFFGQGTRLTVV.

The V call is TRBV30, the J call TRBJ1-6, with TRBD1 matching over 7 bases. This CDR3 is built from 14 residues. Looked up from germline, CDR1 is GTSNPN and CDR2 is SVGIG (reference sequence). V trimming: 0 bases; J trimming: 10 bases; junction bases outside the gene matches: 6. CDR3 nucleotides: TGTGCCTGGAGTGTGCTGACAGGGCTCTCACCCCTCCACTTT. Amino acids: CAWSVLTGLSPLHF.

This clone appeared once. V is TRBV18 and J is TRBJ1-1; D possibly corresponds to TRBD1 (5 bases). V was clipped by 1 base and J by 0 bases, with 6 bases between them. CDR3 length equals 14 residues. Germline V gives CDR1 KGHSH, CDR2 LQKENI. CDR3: CASSPQGLNTEAFF. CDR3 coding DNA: TGTGCCAGCTCACCACAGGGGCTGAACACTGAAGCTTTCTTT. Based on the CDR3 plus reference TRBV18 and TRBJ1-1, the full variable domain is NAGVMQNPRHLVRRRGQEARLRCSPMKGHSHVYWYRQLPEEGLKFMVYLQKENIIDESGMPKERFSAEFPKEGPSILRIQQVVRGDSAAYFCASSPQGLNTEAFFGQGTRLTVV.

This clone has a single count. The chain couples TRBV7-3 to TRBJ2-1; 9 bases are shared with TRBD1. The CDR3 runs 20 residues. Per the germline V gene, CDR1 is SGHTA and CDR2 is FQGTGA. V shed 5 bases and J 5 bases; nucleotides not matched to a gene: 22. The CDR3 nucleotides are TGTGCCAGCAGCCACCTTTCCTCTCGTACTCGACAGGGGGGCCACAATGAGCAGTTCTTC. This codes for CASSHLSSRTRQGGHNEQFF.

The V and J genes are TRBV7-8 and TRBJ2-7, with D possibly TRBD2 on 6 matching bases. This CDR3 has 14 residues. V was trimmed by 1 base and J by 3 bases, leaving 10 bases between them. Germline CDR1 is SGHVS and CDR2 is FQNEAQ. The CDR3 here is CASSLGRGHYEQYF. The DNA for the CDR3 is TGTGCCAGCAGCTTAGGGAGGGGCCACTACGAGCAGTACTTC.

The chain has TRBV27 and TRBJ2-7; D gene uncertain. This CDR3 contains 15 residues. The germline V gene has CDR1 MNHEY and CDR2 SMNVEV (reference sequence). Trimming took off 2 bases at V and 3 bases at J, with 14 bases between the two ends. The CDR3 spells CASSLGPRLGYEQYF. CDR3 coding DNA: TGTGCCAGCAGTTTAGGACCGCGTTTGGGCTACGAGCAGTACTTC.

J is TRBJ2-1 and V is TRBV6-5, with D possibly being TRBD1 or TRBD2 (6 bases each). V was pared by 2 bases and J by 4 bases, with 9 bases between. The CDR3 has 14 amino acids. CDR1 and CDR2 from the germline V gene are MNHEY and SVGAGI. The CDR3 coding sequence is TGTGCCAGCAGTTACGGGGGGCCGTACAATGAGCAGTTCTTC. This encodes CASSYGGPYNEQFF.

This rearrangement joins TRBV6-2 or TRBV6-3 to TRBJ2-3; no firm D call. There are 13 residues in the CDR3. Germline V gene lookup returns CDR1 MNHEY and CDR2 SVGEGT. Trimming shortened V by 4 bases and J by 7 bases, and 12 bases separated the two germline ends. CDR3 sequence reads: CASSFPPSNTQYF. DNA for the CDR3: TGTGCCAGCAGTTTTCCGCCGTCAAATACGCAGTATTTT.

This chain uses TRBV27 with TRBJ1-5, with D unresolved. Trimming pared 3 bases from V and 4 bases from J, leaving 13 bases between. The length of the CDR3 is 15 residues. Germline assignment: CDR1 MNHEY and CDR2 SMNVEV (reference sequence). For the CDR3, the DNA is TGTGCCAGCAGTTTCTCGACTCAGCGAAATCAGCCCCAGCATTTT. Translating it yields CASSFSTQRNQPQHF.